This T cell receptor (beta chain) emerged from a study of T cells expressing NK-cell markers. Study information: According to the study, TCR beta repertoires originated from sorted CD3+CD56+NKG2C+, CD3+CD56+NKG2C- and CD3+CD56-NKG2C+ T cells. Findings of the study overall: Topping the CD3+CD56-NKG2C+ fraction as well were these clonotypes, in several donors.

Generation of TCR beta cDNA was performed by 5'RACE template switching incorporating UMIs. TCRdb reanalyzed the 5' RACE reads, giving one entry per CDR3 protein sequence and no DNA. The sample table sets out about 540,000 distinct CDR3 sequences. Points on this clonotype: Its matching antigen is unknown.

Germline CDR1 GTSNPN, CDR2 SVGIG (reference sequence). The CDR3 sequence is 14 residues long. V gene TRBV30 combines with J gene TRBJ1-2; TCRdb selects TRBD1, and the lack of DNA leaves this call unchecked. The receptor comes from a man younger than 35 in good health. The sequenced material came from blood T cells: a sorted CD56 or NKG2C T cell subset, CD4+ or CD8+ T cells, or bulk PBMC T cells (not recorded which). CDR3: CAWSPGGSRYGYTF.